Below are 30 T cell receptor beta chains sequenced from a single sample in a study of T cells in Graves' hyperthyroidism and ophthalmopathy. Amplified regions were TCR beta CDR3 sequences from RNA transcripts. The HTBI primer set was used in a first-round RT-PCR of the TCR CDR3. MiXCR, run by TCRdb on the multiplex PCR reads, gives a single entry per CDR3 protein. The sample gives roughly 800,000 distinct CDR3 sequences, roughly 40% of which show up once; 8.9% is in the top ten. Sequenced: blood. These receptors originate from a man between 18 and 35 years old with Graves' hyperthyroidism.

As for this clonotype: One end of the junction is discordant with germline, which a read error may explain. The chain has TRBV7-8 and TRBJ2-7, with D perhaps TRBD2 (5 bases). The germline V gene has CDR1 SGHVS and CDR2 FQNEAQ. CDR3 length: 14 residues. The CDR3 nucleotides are TGCGCCAGCAGCCAAGCCTGGGGAGTAGAGGAGCAGTACTTC. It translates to CASSQAWGVEEQYF.

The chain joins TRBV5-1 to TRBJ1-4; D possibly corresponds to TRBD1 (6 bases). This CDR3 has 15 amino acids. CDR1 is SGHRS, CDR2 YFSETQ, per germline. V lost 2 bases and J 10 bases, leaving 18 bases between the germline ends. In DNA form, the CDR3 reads TGCGCCAGCAGCTTAGGGCGGGGGCCGAGGGCAAAACTGTTTTTT. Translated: CASSLGRGPRAKLFF. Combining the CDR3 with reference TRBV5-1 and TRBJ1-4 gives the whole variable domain KAGVTQTPRYLIKTRGQQVTLSCSPISGHRSVSWYQQTPGQGLQFLFEYFSETQRNKGNFPGRFSGRQFSNSRSEMNVSTLELGDSALYLCASSLGRGPRAKLFFGSGTQLSVL.

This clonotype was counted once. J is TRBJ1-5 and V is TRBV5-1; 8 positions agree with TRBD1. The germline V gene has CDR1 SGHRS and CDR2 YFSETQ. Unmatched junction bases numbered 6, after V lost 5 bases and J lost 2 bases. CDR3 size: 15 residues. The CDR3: CASSLTGDGNQPQHF. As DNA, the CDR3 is TGCGCCAGCAGTCTGACAGGGGACGGCAATCAGCCCCAGCATTTT.

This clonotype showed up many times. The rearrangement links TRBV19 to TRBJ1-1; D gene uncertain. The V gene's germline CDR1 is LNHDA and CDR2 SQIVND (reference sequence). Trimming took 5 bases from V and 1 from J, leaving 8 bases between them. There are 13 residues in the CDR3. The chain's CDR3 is CASSSTRNTEAFF. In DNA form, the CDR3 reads TGTGCCAGTAGTTCCACAAGGAACACTGAAGCTTTCTTT.

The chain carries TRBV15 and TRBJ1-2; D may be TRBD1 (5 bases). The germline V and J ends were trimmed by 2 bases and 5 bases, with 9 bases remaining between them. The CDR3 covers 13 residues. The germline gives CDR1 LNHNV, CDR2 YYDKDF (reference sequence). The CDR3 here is CATSRSREYGYTF. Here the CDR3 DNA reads TGTGCCACCAGCAGAAGCAGGGAGTATGGCTACACCTTC.

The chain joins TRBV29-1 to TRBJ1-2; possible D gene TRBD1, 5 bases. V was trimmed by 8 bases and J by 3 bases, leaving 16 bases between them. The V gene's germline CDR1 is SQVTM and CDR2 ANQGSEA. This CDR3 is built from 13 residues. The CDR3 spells CSFRKGLDYGYTF. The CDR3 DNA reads TGCAGCTTCAGGAAGGGGTTAGACTATGGCTACACCTTC.

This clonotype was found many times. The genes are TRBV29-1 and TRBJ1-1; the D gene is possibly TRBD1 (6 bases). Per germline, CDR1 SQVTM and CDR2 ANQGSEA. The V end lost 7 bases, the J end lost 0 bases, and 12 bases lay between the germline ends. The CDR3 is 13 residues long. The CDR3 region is CSAQGQMNTEAFF. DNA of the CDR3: TGCAGCGCACAAGGACAGATGAACACTGAAGCTTTCTTT.

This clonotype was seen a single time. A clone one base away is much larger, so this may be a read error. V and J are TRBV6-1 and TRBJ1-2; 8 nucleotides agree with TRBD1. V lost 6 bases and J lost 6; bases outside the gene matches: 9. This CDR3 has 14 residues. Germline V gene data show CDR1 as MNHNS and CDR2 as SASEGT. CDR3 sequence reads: CASRATGEYNGYTF. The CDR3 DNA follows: TGTGCCAGCAGGGCGACAGGGGAATATAATGGCTACACCTTC.

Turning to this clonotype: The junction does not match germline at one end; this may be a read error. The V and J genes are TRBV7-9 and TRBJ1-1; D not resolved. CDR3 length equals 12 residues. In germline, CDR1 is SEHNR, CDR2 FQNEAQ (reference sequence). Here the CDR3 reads CASSLGFTEALF. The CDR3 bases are TGTGCCAGCAGCTTAGGCTTTACTGAAGCTCTCTTT. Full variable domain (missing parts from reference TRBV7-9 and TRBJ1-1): DTGVSQNPRHKITKRGQNVTFRCDPISEHNRLYWYRQTLGQGPEFLTYFQNEAQLEKSRLLSDRFSAERPKGSFSTLEIQRTEQGDSAMYLCASSLGFTEALFGQGTRLTVV.

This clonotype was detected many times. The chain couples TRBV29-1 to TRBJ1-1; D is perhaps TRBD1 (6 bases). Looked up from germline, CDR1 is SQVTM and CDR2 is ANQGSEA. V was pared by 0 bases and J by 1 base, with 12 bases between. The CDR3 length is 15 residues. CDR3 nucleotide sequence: TGCAGCGTTGAAGATCGGGACACCCGGAACACTGAAGCTTTCTTT. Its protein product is CSVEDRDTRNTEAFF. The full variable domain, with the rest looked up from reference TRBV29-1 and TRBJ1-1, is SAVISQKPSRDICQRGTSLTIQCQVDSQVTMMFWYRQQPGQSLTLIATANQGSEATYESGFVIDKFPISRPNLTFSTLTVSNMSPEDSSIYLCSVEDRDTRNTEAFFGQGTRLTVV.

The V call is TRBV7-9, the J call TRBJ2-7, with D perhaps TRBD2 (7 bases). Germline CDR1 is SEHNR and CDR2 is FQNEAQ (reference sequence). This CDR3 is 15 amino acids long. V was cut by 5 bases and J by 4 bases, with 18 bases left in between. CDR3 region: CASSDTGGGSYEQYF. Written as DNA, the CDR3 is TGTGCCAGCAGCGACACTGGGGGGGGCTCGTACGAGCAGTACTTC.

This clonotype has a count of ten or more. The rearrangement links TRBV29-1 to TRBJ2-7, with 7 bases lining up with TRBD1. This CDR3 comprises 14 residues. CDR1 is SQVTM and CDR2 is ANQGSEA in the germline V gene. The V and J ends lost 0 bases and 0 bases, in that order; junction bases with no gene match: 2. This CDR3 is CSVEDGTDSYEQYF. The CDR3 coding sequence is TGCAGCGTTGAAGATGGGACAGACTCCTACGAGCAGTACTTC.

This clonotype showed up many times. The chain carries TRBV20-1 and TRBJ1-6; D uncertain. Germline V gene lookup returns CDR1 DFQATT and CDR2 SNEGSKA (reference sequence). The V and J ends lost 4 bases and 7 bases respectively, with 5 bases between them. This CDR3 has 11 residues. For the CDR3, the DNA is TGCAGTGCTACTCAAAATTCACCCCTCCACTTT. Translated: CSATQNSPLHF.

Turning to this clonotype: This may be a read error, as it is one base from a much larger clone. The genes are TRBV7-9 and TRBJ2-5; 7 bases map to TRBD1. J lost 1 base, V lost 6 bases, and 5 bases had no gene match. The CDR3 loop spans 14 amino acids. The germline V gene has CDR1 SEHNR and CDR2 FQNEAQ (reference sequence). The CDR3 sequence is CASRRGQTQETQYF. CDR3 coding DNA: TGTGCCAGCAGACGGGGACAGACCCAAGAGACCCAGTACTTC. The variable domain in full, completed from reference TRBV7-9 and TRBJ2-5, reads DTGVSQNPRHKITKRGQNVTFRCDPISEHNRLYWYRQTLGQGPEFLTYFQNEAQLEKSRLLSDRFSAERPKGSFSTLEIQRTEQGDSAMYLCASRRGQTQETQYFGPGTRLLVL.

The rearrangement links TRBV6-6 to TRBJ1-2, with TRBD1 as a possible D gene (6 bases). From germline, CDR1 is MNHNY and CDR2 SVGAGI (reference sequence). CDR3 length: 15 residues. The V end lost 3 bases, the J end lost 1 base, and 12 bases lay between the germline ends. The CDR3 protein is CASSYSRTDNYGYTF. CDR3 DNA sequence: TGTGCCAGCAGTTATTCCAGGACAGATAACTATGGCTACACCTTC.

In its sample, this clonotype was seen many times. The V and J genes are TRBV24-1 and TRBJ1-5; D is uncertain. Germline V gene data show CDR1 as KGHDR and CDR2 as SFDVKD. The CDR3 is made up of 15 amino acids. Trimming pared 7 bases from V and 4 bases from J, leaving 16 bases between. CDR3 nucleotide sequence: TGTGCCACCAGCGGGAGGCTTCGAAGGAATCAGCCCCAGCATTTT. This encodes CATSGRLRRNQPQHF.

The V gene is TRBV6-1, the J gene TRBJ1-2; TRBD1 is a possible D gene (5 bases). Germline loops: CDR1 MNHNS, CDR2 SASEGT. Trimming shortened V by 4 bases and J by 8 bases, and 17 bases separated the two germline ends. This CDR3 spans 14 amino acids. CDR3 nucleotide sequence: TGTGCCAGCAGTGTCGGGGACGGTCCGTTCGGCTACACCTTC. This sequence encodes CASSVGDGPFGYTF.

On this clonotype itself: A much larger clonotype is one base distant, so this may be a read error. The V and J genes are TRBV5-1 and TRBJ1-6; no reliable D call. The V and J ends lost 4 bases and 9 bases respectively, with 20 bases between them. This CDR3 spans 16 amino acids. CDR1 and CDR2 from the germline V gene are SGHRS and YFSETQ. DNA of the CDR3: TGCGCCAGCAGCCCTAATCCCGACGGGGAAGGTTCACCCCTCCACTTT. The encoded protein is CASSPNPDGEGSPLHF.

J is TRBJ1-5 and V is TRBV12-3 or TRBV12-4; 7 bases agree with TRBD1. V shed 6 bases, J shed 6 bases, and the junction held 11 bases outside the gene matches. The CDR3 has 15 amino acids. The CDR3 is CASSLLSDRSQPQHF. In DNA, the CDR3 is TGTGCCAGCAGCCTACTGTCGGACAGGAGTCAGCCCCAGCATTTT.

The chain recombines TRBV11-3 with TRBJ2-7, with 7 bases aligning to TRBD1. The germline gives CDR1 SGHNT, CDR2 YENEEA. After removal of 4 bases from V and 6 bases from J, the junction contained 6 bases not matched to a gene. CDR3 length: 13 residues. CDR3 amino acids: CASSWTGSREQYF. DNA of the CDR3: TGTGCCAGCAGCTGGACAGGCTCCCGCGAGCAGTACTTC.

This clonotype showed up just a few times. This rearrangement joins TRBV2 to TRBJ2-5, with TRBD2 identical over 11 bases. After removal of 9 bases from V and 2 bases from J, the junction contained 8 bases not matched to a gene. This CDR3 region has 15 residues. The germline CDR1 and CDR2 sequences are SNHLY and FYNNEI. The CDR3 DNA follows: TGTGCCAGTAAACCGACTAGCGGGACTCAAGAGACCCAGTACTTC. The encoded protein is CASKPTSGTQETQYF. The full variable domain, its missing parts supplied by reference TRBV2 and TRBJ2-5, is EPEVTQTPSHQVTQMGQEVILRCVPISNHLYFYWYRQILGQKVEFLVSFYNNEISEKSEIFDDQFSVERPDGSNFTLKIRSTKLEDSAMYFCASKPTSGTQETQYFGPGTRLLVL.

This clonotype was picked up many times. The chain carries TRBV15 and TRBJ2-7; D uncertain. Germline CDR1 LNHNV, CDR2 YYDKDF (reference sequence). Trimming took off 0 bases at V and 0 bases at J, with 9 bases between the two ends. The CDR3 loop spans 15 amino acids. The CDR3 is CATSREKARSYEQYF. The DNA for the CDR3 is TGTGCCACCAGCAGAGAAAAGGCGCGCTCCTACGAGCAGTACTTC.

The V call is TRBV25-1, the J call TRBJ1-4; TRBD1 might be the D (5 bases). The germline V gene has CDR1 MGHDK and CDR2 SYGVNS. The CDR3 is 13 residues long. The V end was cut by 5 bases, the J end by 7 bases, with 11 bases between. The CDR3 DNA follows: TGTGCCAGCAGTATCGGGGGAAGTGAAAAACTGTTTTTT. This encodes CASSIGGSEKLFF.

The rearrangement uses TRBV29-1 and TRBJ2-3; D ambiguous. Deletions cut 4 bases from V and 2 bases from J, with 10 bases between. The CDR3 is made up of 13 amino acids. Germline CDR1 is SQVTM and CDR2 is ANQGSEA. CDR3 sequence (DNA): TGCAGCGTTGGGCAAGGGAACACAGATACGCAGTATTTT. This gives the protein CSVGQGNTDTQYF.

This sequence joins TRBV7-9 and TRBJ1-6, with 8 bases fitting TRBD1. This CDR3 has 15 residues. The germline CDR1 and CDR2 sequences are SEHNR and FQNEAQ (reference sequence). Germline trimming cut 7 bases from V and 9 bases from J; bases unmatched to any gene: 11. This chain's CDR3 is CASTSTGEGASPLHF. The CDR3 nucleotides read TGTGCCAGCACCTCGACAGGGGAGGGGGCTTCACCCCTCCACTTT.

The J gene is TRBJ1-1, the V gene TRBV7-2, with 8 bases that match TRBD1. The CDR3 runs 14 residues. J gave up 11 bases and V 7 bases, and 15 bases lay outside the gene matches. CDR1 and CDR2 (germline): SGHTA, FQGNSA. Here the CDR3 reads CASILLTGVGLAFF. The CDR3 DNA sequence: TGTGCCAGCATCCTCCTGACAGGGGTAGGATTGGCTTTCTTT.

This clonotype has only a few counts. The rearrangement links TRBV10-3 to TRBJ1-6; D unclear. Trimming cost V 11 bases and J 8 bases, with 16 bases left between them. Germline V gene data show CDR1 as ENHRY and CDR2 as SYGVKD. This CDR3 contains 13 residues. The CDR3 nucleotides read TGTGCCGGCAGCTACACCCTGGATTCACCCCTCCACTTT. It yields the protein CAGSYTLDSPLHF.

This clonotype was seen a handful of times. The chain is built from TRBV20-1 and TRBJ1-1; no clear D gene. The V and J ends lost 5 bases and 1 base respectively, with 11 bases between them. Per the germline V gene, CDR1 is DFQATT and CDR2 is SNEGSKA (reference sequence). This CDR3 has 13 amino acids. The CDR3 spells CSALHFQNTEAFF. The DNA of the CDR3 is TGCAGTGCTCTTCACTTCCAGAACACTGAAGCTTTCTTT.

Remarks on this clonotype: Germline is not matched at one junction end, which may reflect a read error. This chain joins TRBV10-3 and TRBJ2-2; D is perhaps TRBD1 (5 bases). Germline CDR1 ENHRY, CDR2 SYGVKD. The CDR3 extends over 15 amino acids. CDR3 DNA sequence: TGTGCCAGCAGTGAAGCCAGGACAAACACCGGGGAGCTGTTTTTT. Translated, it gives CASSEARTNTGELFF.

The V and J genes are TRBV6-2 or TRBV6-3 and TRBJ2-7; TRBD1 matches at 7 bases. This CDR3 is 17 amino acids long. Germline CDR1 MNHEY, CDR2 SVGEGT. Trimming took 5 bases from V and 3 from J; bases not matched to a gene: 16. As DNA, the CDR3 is TGTGCCAGCAGTGGAACAAACAGGGGATCCTCAGTCTACGAGCAGTACTTC. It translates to CASSGTNRGSSVYEQYF.